This T cell receptor (beta chain) was sequenced during a study of immune characterization of retroperitoneal liposarcoma. V was cut by 2 bases and J by 0 bases, with 9 bases left in between. CDR3 size: 15 residues. Looked up from germline, CDR1 is SGHTA and CDR2 is FQGNSA. Sample share makes this clonotype medium-sized. MiXCR was run by TCRdb on the PCR reads, yielding one entry per CDR3 protein. The profile shows roughly 10,000 distinct CDR3 sequences, 27% of them singletons. Specimen: tumor tissue. The source of this sequence is a female donor with retroperitoneal liposarcoma. The chain joins TRBV7-2 to TRBJ2-3; D unclear. The chain's CDR3 is CASSLRGTSTDTQYF. In nucleotides, the CDR3 is TGTGCCAGCAGCTTACGAGGAACTAGCACAGATACGCAGTATTTT.